This T cell receptor (beta chain) appears in the sequencing data of a study of CD8+ T cells in alopecia areata. Study-wide findings and caveats: An increase in clonality over normal scalp was evident in lesional scalp, especially alopecia totalis/universalis.

The V gene end was trimmed by 5 bases and the J gene end by 6 bases; junction bases not matched to a gene: 3. Germline CDR1 is MNHEY and CDR2 is SMNVEV (reference sequence). This CDR3 comprises 14 residues. This clone has more than one count but fewer than ten. Its target is unknown. Treatment of the sample: oral pan-JAK inhibitor, 5-10 mg twice daily. Extracted RNA was reverse transcribed, and the resulting cDNA served as sequencing template. Here immunoSEQ multiplex PCR was the method, and the copy in TCRdb shows in-frame clones only, minus some. The sample records 150,000 to 200,000 clones, approximately 51% being singletons.

This sequence joins TRBV27 and TRBJ1-6, with TRBD1 matching over 8 bases. The sequencing here drew on CD8+ T cells sorted from blood, taken between weeks 51 and 52, from a patient treated with tofacitinib. The source of this sequence is a human donor with alopecia areata. CDR3 coding DNA: TGTGCCAGCAGTATTACAGGGGGTAATTCACCCCTCCACTTT. The encoded protein is CASSITGGNSPLHF.